The rows below give T cell receptor beta chains drawn from one sample of a study of T cells after yellow fever vaccination. TCRdb reprocessed the 5' RACE reads with MiXCR, giving one entry per CDR3 protein. The repertoire includes about 360,000 distinct CDR3 sequences, approximately 6% of them detected once, and approximately 15% sits in the top ten. The sequenced sample was PBMCs, obtained 5 days after the yellow fever booster vaccination. The receptor set was obtained from a man between 25 and 39 years old who received the YFV17D yellow fever vaccine. The CDR3 runs from the conserved cysteine through the conserved F or W. Each record gives: J gene, D gene, clone size, V gene, CDR3 protein, CDR3 DNA. The D gene is left open where the match is weak. Rows give clone size only sometimes, using once, few, many, or a class for an expanded clone.

J gene: TRBJ1-5; D gene: NA; clone size: few; V gene: TRBV20-1; CDR3 protein: CSARAGQNQPQHF; CDR3 DNA: TGCAGTGCTAGAGCGGGACAAAATCAGCCCCAGCATTTT
J gene: TRBJ1-5; D gene: NA; clone size: few; V gene: TRBV9; CDR3 protein: CASSVGDSDNQPQHF; CDR3 DNA: TGTGCCAGCAGCGTAGGAGACTCTGACAATCAGCCCCAGCATTTT
J gene: TRBJ2-6; D gene: NA; clone size: many; V gene: TRBV10-3; CDR3 protein: CATLYGANVLTF; CDR3 DNA: TGTGCCACGCTCTATGGGGCCAACGTCCTGACTTTC
J gene: TRBJ2-7; D gene: TRBD1; clone size: NA; V gene: TRBV6-2/TRBV6-3; CDR3 protein: CASSYRPGQSFYEQYF; CDR3 DNA: TGTGCCAGCAGTTACCGGCCGGGACAGAGCTTCTACGAGCAGTACTTC
J gene: TRBJ1-2; D gene: TRBD1; clone size: many; V gene: TRBV24-1; CDR3 protein: CATSDVSGTGYYGYTF; CDR3 DNA: TGTGCCACCAGTGATGTCTCCGGGACAGGGTACTATGGCTACACCTTC
J gene: TRBJ2-1; D gene: TRBD2; clone size: few; V gene: TRBV5-4; CDR3 protein: CASSLGSGRARNEQFF; CDR3 DNA: TGTGCCAGCAGCTTGGGGTCCGGGAGGGCCAGGAATGAGCAGTTCTTC
J gene: TRBJ2-2; D gene: NA; clone size: few; V gene: TRBV12-3/TRBV12-4; CDR3 protein: CASSLPDSNTGELFF; CDR3 DNA: TGTGCCAGCAGCCTCCCTGACTCGAACACCGGGGAGCTGTTTTTT
J gene: TRBJ2-1; D gene: TRBD2; clone size: few; V gene: TRBV5-1; CDR3 protein: CASSLRSGNNEQFF; CDR3 DNA: TGCGCCAGCAGCTTGAGGAGCGGGAACAATGAGCAGTTCTTC
J gene: TRBJ2-4; D gene: NA; clone size: few; V gene: TRBV20-1; CDR3 protein: CSSSLIGTAGKNIQYF; CDR3 DNA: TGCAGTTCTTCACTAATTGGGACCGCAGGCAAAAACATTCAGTACTTC
J gene: TRBJ2-7; D gene: TRBD2; clone size: NA; V gene: TRBV11-2; CDR3 protein: CASTSWGLAGYEQYF; CDR3 DNA: TGTGCCAGCACCTCCTGGGGACTAGCGGGTTACGAGCAGTACTTC
J gene: TRBJ1-1; D gene: NA; clone size: few; V gene: TRBV7-2; CDR3 protein: CASSLGPSYQGTEAFF; CDR3 DNA: TGTGCCAGCAGCCTGGGACCAAGCTACCAAGGGACTGAAGCTTTCTTT
J gene: TRBJ2-5; D gene: TRBD2; clone size: many; V gene: TRBV5-5; CDR3 protein: CASSKLAGERETQYF; CDR3 DNA: TGTGCCAGCAGCAAATTAGCGGGAGAGCGAGAGACCCAGTACTTC
J gene: TRBJ2-5; D gene: NA; clone size: NA; V gene: TRBV24-1; CDR3 protein: CATSDRSGTKETQYF; CDR3 DNA: TGTGCCACCAGTGATAGGTCCGGTACCAAAGAGACCCAGTACTTC
J gene: TRBJ2-7; D gene: TRBD2; clone size: few; V gene: TRBV24-1; CDR3 protein: CATRLAESSYEQYF; CDR3 DNA: TGTGCCACGCGCCTAGCGGAGAGCTCCTACGAGCAGTACTTC
J gene: TRBJ2-1; D gene: NA; clone size: many; V gene: TRBV5-5; CDR3 protein: CASSLNGQTYNEQFF; CDR3 DNA: TGTGCCAGCAGCTTGAACGGACAAACATACAATGAGCAGTTCTTC
J gene: TRBJ2-1; D gene: TRBD1; clone size: many; V gene: TRBV29-1; CDR3 protein: CSTRDRGENEQFF; CDR3 DNA: TGCAGCACCCGGGACAGGGGTGAGAATGAGCAGTTCTTC
J gene: TRBJ2-7; D gene: TRBD2; clone size: many; V gene: TRBV12-3/TRBV12-4; CDR3 protein: CASSLVLAGPHYEQYF; CDR3 DNA: TGTGCCAGCAGTTTAGTCTTAGCGGGACCCCACTACGAGCAGTACTTC
J gene: TRBJ1-2; D gene: NA; clone size: NA; V gene: TRBV12-3/TRBV12-4; CDR3 protein: CASKFGGQGLVRYYGYTF; CDR3 DNA: TGTGCCAGCAAGTTTGGGGGTCAGGGTCTAGTACGATACTATGGCTACACCTTC
J gene: TRBJ2-4; D gene: TRBD2; clone size: many; V gene: TRBV4-3; CDR3 protein: CARHHTSGRAKNIQYF; CDR3 DNA: TGCGCCAGACATCACACTAGCGGGAGAGCCAAAAACATTCAGTACTTC
J gene: TRBJ1-1; D gene: TRBD1; clone size: few; V gene: TRBV12-3/TRBV12-4; CDR3 protein: CASSFTGGVMTEAFF; CDR3 DNA: TGTGCCAGCAGTTTCACAGGGGGAGTGATGACTGAAGCTTTCTTT
J gene: TRBJ2-5; D gene: NA; clone size: NA; V gene: TRBV20-1; CDR3 protein: CSARGPSRGETQYF; CDR3 DNA: TGCAGTGCCAGAGGACCTAGCCGGGGGGAGACCCAGTACTTC
J gene: TRBJ1-5; D gene: NA; clone size: NA; V gene: TRBV7-9; CDR3 protein: CASSLELSNQPQHF; CDR3 DNA: TGTGCCAGCAGCTTAGAACTGAGCAATCAGCCCCAGCATTTT
J gene: TRBJ2-7; D gene: NA; clone size: few; V gene: TRBV7-6; CDR3 protein: CASSIGQNYEQYF; CDR3 DNA: TGTGCCAGCAGCATAGGACAAAACTACGAGCAGTACTTC
J gene: TRBJ2-4; D gene: NA; clone size: NA; V gene: TRBV28; CDR3 protein: CASSETTLAALQYF; CDR3 DNA: TGTGCCAGCAGCGAAACGACATTGGCGGCTTTGCAGTACTTC
J gene: TRBJ2-7; D gene: NA; clone size: many; V gene: TRBV28; CDR3 protein: CASSVQDGSYEQYF; CDR3 DNA: TGTGCCAGCAGTGTCCAGGACGGTTCCTACGAGCAGTACTTC
J gene: TRBJ1-5; D gene: NA; clone size: few; V gene: TRBV20-1; CDR3 protein: CSVLRGLGNQPQHF; CDR3 DNA: TGCAGTGTCCTGAGGGGGTTGGGCAATCAGCCCCAGCATTTT
J gene: TRBJ1-1; D gene: NA; clone size: few; V gene: TRBV14; CDR3 protein: CASSQEETMNTEAFF; CDR3 DNA: TGTGCCAGCAGCCAAGAAGAAACAATGAACACTGAAGCTTTCTTT
J gene: TRBJ2-1; D gene: NA; clone size: few; V gene: TRBV6-6; CDR3 protein: CASSYTGDEQFF; CDR3 DNA: TGTGCCAGCAGTTACACAGGCGATGAGCAGTTCTTC
J gene: TRBJ2-7; D gene: TRBD2; clone size: many; V gene: TRBV29-1; CDR3 protein: CSVGLGLAGVYEQYF; CDR3 DNA: TGCAGCGTTGGTCTCGGACTAGCGGGAGTTTACGAGCAGTACTTC
J gene: TRBJ2-5; D gene: NA; clone size: many; V gene: TRBV29-1; CDR3 protein: CSVEVSQTLQETQYF; CDR3 DNA: TGCAGCGTTGAAGTATCGCAGACGCTCCAAGAGACCCAGTACTTC
J gene: TRBJ2-5; D gene: NA; clone size: many; V gene: TRBV20-1; CDR3 protein: CSAREDRKETQYF; CDR3 DNA: TGCAGTGCTCGTGAGGACAGAAAAGAGACCCAGTACTTC
J gene: TRBJ2-1; D gene: NA; clone size: few; V gene: TRBV12-3/TRBV12-4; CDR3 protein: CASSLVVENNEQFF; CDR3 DNA: TGTGCCAGCAGTTTAGTAGTGGAAAACAATGAGCAGTTCTTC
J gene: TRBJ2-5; D gene: NA; clone size: few; V gene: TRBV14; CDR3 protein: CASSQPPGQGWQETQYF; CDR3 DNA: TGTGCCAGCAGCCAACCCCCGGGCCAGGGGTGGCAAGAGACCCAGTACTTC
J gene: TRBJ2-1; D gene: NA; clone size: NA; V gene: TRBV18; CDR3 protein: CASSPPLFF; CDR3 DNA: TGTGCCAGCTCACCACCGCTGTTCTTC
J gene: TRBJ2-5; D gene: NA; clone size: few; V gene: TRBV19; CDR3 protein: CASSMTSKETQYF; CDR3 DNA: TGTGCCAGTAGCATGACTAGTAAAGAGACCCAGTACTTC